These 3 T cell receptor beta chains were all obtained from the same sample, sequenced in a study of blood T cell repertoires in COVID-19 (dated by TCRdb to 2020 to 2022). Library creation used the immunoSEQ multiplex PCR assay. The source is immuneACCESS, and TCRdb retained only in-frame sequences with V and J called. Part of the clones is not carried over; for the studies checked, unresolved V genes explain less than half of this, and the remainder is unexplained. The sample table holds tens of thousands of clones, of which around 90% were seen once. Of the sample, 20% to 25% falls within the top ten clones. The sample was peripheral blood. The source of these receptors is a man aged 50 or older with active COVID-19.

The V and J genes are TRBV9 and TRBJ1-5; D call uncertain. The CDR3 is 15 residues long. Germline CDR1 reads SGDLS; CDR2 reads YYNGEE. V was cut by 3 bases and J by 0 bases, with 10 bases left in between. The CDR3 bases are TGTGCCAGCAGCGGAGGGCTACCTAGCAATCAGCCCCAGCATTTT. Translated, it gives CASSGGLPSNQPQHF.

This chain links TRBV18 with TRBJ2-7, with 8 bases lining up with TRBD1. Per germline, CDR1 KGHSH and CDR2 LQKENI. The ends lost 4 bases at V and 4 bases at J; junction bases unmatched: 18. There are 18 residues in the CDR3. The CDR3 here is CASSLTGTGEMSSYEQYF. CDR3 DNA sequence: TGTGCCAGCTCACTTACCGGGACAGGAGAAATGAGTTCATACGAGCAGTACTTC.

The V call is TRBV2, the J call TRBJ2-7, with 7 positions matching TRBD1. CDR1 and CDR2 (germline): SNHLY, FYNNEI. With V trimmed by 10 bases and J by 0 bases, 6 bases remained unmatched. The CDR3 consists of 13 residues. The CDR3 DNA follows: TGTGCCACCGGAAGGGACAGCTCCTACGAGCAGTACTTC. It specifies CATGRDSSYEQYF.